The 10 T cell receptor beta chains presented below share a single source sample, sequenced in a study of Graves' ophthalmopathy and Graves' hyperthyroidism. TCR beta CDR3 regions were amplified from RNA transcripts. HTBI-primed RT-PCR formed the first round, and a multiplex PCR formed the second. TCRdb analysed the multiplex PCR reads with MiXCR anew, one entry per CDR3 protein. The profile shows hundreds of thousands of distinct CDR3 sequences, about a fifth of them singletons. The sample taken for sequencing was peripheral blood. The receptor set was obtained from a woman younger than 30 with stable Graves' hyperthyroidism. Some clones in this sample may be carry-over from other donors' samples.

The chain uses TRBV6-5 and TRBJ2-2; D might be TRBD1 (5 bases). Germline V CDR1 and CDR2: MNHEY, SVGAGI. CDR3 size: 16 residues. Trimming removed 1 base from V and 1 base from J, with 10 bases in between. Written as DNA, the CDR3 is TGTGCCAGCAGTTACTTGATAACAGGGAACACCGGGGAGCTGTTTTTT. As protein: CASSYLITGNTGELFF.

This clonotype was seen a handful of times. The chain joins TRBV6-5 to TRBJ2-5, with D maybe TRBD1 (6 bases). V lost 0 bases to trimming and J lost 2 bases, with 13 bases between them. The CDR3 totals 16 residues. CDR1 MNHEY and CDR2 SVGAGI come from the germline V gene. This chain's CDR3 is CASSYSIGRGQETQYF. The CDR3 coding sequence is TGTGCCAGCAGTTACTCGATAGGCAGGGGACAAGAGACCCAGTACTTC.

This clonotype was counted many times. This chain uses TRBV12-3 or TRBV12-4 with TRBJ1-2; possibly TRBD1 for D (6 bases). This CDR3 contains 14 residues. The V end was cut by 5 bases, the J end by 5 bases, with 15 bases between. This CDR3 is CASSGTTGGYGYTF. In DNA form, the CDR3 reads TGTGCCAGCAGTGGGACGACAGGTGGATATGGCTACACCTTC.

This chain joins TRBV10-3 and TRBJ1-1; D remains unclear. The V end lost 10 bases, the J end lost 0 bases, and 18 bases lay between the germline ends. CDR3 length: 15 residues. Germline V gene lookup returns CDR1 ENHRY and CDR2 SYGVKD. CDR3 sequence: CATKSSLGLNTEAFF. CDR3 DNA sequence: TGTGCCACAAAGTCTTCACTGGGCCTGAACACTGAAGCTTTCTTT.

This chain links TRBV6-1 with TRBJ2-5; the D call may be TRBD1 or TRBD2 (5 bases each). V lost 7 bases to trimming and J lost 5 bases, with 8 bases between them. This CDR3 is built from 11 residues. Germline CDR1 MNHNS, CDR2 SASEGT. CDR3 region: CASTGTETQYF. The CDR3, as DNA: TGTGCCAGCACGGGGACGGAGACCCAGTACTTC.

In its sample, this clonotype was seen a few times. J is TRBJ1-2 and V is TRBV4-2; perhaps TRBD1 as D (5 bases). The V gene's germline CDR1 is LGHNA and CDR2 YNFKEQ. This CDR3 is built from 13 residues. V gave up 5 bases and J gave up 6 bases, with 13 bases separating them. The CDR3 is CASSLAGWNGYTF. CDR3 nucleotides: TGTGCCAGCAGCTTGGCAGGGTGGAATGGCTACACCTTC.

This chain links TRBV6-1 with TRBJ1-1; TRBD1 might be the D (6 bases). This CDR3 has 13 amino acids. Trimming cost V 1 base and J 11 bases, with 14 bases left between them. The germline V gene has CDR1 MNHNS and CDR2 SASEGT. The CDR3 coding sequence is TGTGCCAGCAGTGAAGTTGGGGGGCTTGGCGCTTTCTTT. Its protein is CASSEVGGLGAFF.

This clonotype was observed at least ten times. The rearrangement uses TRBV24-1 and TRBJ2-7; D gene uncertain. Germline CDR1 KGHDR, CDR2 SFDVKD. V shed 0 bases and J shed 5 bases, with 4 bases lying between them. This CDR3 region has 12 residues. In DNA form, the CDR3 reads TGTGCCACCAGTGATTTGGGCCACGAGCAGTACTTC. Its translation: CATSDLGHEQYF.

This clonotype showed up just a few times. V gene TRBV2 combines with J gene TRBJ2-3, with unresolved D. Germline CDR1 reads SNHLY; CDR2 reads FYNNEI. Deletions cut 11 bases from V and 2 bases from J, with 20 bases between. This CDR3 has 15 residues. The CDR3 DNA reads TGTGCCGCCACACAACCTTCGCGAAACACAGATACGCAGTATTTT. Translating it yields CAATQPSRNTDTQYF.

In its sample, this clonotype was seen many times. The gene calls are TRBV7-8 and TRBJ1-5; D is undetermined. This CDR3 has 14 amino acids. The ends were cut back, 1 base at V and 1 base at J, with 5 bases in the middle. Germline CDR1 reads SGHVS; CDR2 reads FQNEAQ. CDR3 sequence (DNA): TGTGCCAGCAGCTTAGGAGCGAGCAATCAGCCCCAGCATTTT. As protein: CASSLGASNQPQHF.